This passage covers 27 T cell receptor beta chains from one sample sequenced in a study of blood T cells in healthy people across ages (dated by TCRdb to 2013 to 2016). Receptors were amplified or captured by 5' RACE. This sample was sequenced with an Illumina HiSeq 2500. A second roughly 7 to 11 cycle PCR used a sample-barcoded 5' primer and a J-beta primer mix. Clones were called with MiXCR by TCRdb after fastp trimmed the public reads at Q25, and only in-frame beta chains were retained. Duplicate CDR3 protein sequences are folded into a single record with the most common DNA and genes. This sample gives roughly 1.6 million distinct CDR3 sequences in total; about 32% of them show up just once. The ten top clones hold approximately 11% of the sample. Sequences were obtained from blood. The receptors come from a woman between 25 and 40 years old in good health.

J is TRBJ2-1 and V is TRBV15; the match to TRBD2 covers 10 bases. The V and J ends lost 7 bases and 8 bases, in that order; junction bases with no gene match: 17. The CDR3 length is 17 residues. The germline V gene encodes CDR1 LNHNV and CDR2 YYDKDF (reference sequence). This CDR3 is CATTPRGISGRRYEQFF. The CDR3 nucleotides read TGTGCCACCACCCCGAGGGGCATTAGCGGGAGGAGGTATGAGCAGTTCTTC.

This chain uses TRBV12-3 or TRBV12-4 with TRBJ1-1, with 8 bases identical to TRBD1. Trimming removed 7 bases from V and 2 bases from J; junction bases left unmatched: 12. The CDR3 runs to 16 residues. The CDR3 is CASIRRQGRINTEAFF. In DNA form, the CDR3 reads TGTGCCAGCATCAGAAGACAGGGGCGGATCAACACTGAAGCTTTCTTT.

The chain carries TRBV13 and TRBJ2-2; 14 bases map to TRBD2. CDR1 is PRHDT, CDR2 FYEKMQ, per germline (reference sequence). This CDR3 has 18 amino acids. Germline trimming cut 4 bases from V and 9 bases from J; bases unmatched to any gene: 13. CDR3 in DNA: TGTGCCAGCAGCTCAGGGGGACTAGCGGGAGTCAGGACCAGGGAGCTGTTTTTT. Translation gives CASSSGGLAGVRTRELFF.

This clonotype was seen once. This chain connects TRBV30 to TRBJ1-1, with D unresolved. Trimming shortened V by 4 bases and J by 1 base, and 13 bases separated the two germline ends. Germline CDR1 GTSNPN, CDR2 SVGIG (reference sequence). The CDR3 spans 14 residues. CDR3 sequence reads: CAWITKVPNTEAFF. CDR3 sequence (DNA): TGTGCCTGGATAACTAAAGTCCCGAACACTGAAGCTTTCTTT.

This sequence joins TRBV6-6 and TRBJ2-7; D call uncertain. CDR1 is MNHNY and CDR2 is SVGAGI in the germline V gene (reference sequence). This CDR3 is 15 amino acids long. Trimming left V 5 bases short and J 2 bases short, with 16 bases between. The CDR3 DNA follows: TGTGCCAGCAGTACATCCGACACCCCGACCTACGAGCAGTACTTC. It encodes CASSTSDTPTYEQYF.

This clonotype showed up just a few times. The chain carries TRBV20-1 and TRBJ2-3; D is possibly TRBD1 (6 bases). V was trimmed by 3 bases and J by 4 bases, leaving 26 bases between them. Germline lookup yields CDR1 DFQATT and CDR2 SNEGSKA (reference sequence). CDR3 length: 18 residues. CDR3 sequence reads: CSASYGSAGALSPDTQYF. The CDR3 coding sequence is TGCAGTGCTAGTTACGGGTCGGCAGGGGCCCTTTCGCCAGATACGCAGTATTTT.

This clonotype was observed at least ten times. This rearrangement joins TRBV10-3 to TRBJ2-5, with 8 bases matching TRBD1. This CDR3 is 12 amino acids long. The J segment lost 5 bases and the V segment lost 11 bases, leaving 7 bases of the junction unmatched. Germline V gene lookup returns CDR1 ENHRY and CDR2 SYGVKD. Here the CDR3 reads CAVSGGSETQYF. CDR3 nucleotide sequence: TGTGCCGTATCAGGGGGCAGTGAGACCCAGTACTTC.

The gene calls are TRBV2 and TRBJ2-1, with 10 positions matching TRBD1. The CDR3 has 13 amino acids. V was pared by 7 bases and J by 8 bases, with 5 bases of the junction left unmatched. Germline values: CDR1 SNHLY, CDR2 FYNNEI. CDR3 sequence (DNA): TGTGCCAGCATTATGGACAGGGGGTATGAGCAGTTCTTC. It yields the protein CASIMDRGYEQFF. Filled out from reference TRBV2 and TRBJ2-1, the complete variable domain reads EPEVTQTPSHQVTQMGQEVILRCVPISNHLYFYWYRQILGQKVEFLVSFYNNEISEKSEIFDDQFSVERPDGSNFTLKIRSTKLEDSAMYFCASIMDRGYEQFFGPGTRLTVL.

There are a few counts of this clonotype. The chain employs TRBV28 and TRBJ1-2, with D possibly matching TRBD1 (6 bases). Trimming cost V 8 bases and J 6 bases, with 19 bases left between them. The CDR3 runs to 14 residues. CDR1 and CDR2 (germline): MDHEN, SYDVKM. The CDR3 spells CASCGTPGHDGYTF. CDR3 bases: TGTGCCAGCTGCGGGACACCCGGCCATGATGGCTACACCTTC.

The chain employs TRBV5-4 and TRBJ2-7; 7 bases match TRBD2. J gave up 1 base and V 4 bases, and 11 bases lay outside the gene matches. From germline, CDR1 is SGHNT and CDR2 YYREEE (reference sequence). The CDR3 length is 16 residues. CDR3 amino acids: CASSPGLSSGSYEQYF. The CDR3 DNA sequence: TGTGCCAGCAGCCCCGGTCTCAGTAGCGGGTCCTACGAGCAGTACTTC.

There are a few counts of this clonotype. The chain employs TRBV5-1 and TRBJ2-1, with unresolved D. Per germline, CDR1 SGHRS and CDR2 YFSETQ. The ends were cut back, 4 bases at V and 5 bases at J, with 7 bases in the middle. The CDR3 is made up of 12 amino acids. The CDR3 loop is CASSQNDNEQFF. Written as DNA, the CDR3 is TGCGCCAGCAGCCAAAATGACAATGAGCAGTTCTTC.

This clonotype was seen a handful of times. Sequence at one end of the junction differs from germline and may be a read error. The V and J genes are TRBV5-1 and TRBJ1-6; TRBD1 agrees at 7 bases. From germline, CDR1 is SGHRS and CDR2 YFSETQ. The CDR3 is 15 residues long. In DNA form, the CDR3 reads TGCGCCAGCAGCTCCGCTCACAGGGGAGATTCACCCCCCCACTTT. As protein: CASSSAHRGDSPPHF.

This clonotype was detected a few times. The chain uses TRBV12-3 or TRBV12-4 and TRBJ2-2; D ambiguous. The germline V and J ends were trimmed by 3 bases and 7 bases, with 6 bases remaining between them. There are 12 residues in the CDR3. The CDR3 is CASSLGLGELFF. The CDR3 DNA reads as TGTGCCAGCAGTTTGGGCCTCGGGGAGCTGTTTTTT.

The chain's CDR3 is CATISARVGYNEQFF. Here the CDR3 DNA reads TGTGCCACCATCTCGGCGCGCGTCGGGTACAATGAGCAGTTCTTC. This rearrangement joins TRBV15 to TRBJ2-1; D is unclear. The CDR3 runs to 15 residues. V gave up 7 bases and J gave up 4 bases, with 17 bases separating them. CDR1 and CDR2 from the germline V gene are LNHNV and YYDKDF (reference sequence). The full variable domain, in which reference TRBV15 and TRBJ2-1 provide the parts outside the CDR3, is DAMVIQNPRYQVTQFGKPVTLSCSQTLNHNVMYWYQQKSSQAPKLLFHYYDKDFNNEADTPDNFQSRRPNTSFCFLDIRSPGLGDTAMYLCATISARVGYNEQFFGPGTRLTVL.

Note on this clonotype: A much larger clone sits a single nucleotide away, making a read error possible. This rearrangement joins TRBV6-5 to TRBJ2-7; D unresolved. Per germline, CDR1 MNHEY and CDR2 SVGAGI. The CDR3 runs to 13 residues. DNA of the CDR3: TGTGCCAGCAGCAAAACAGCGTCCTGCGAGCAGTACTTC. Its translation: CASSKTASCEQYF.

As regards this clonotype: Given a much more abundant clone one base away, this may be a read error. This chain joins TRBV29-1 and TRBJ2-5, with no clear D. The CDR3 runs 12 residues. Deletions cut 6 bases from V and 11 bases from J, with 19 bases between. Germline V gene sequence: CDR1 SQVTM, CDR2 ANQGSEA. The CDR3 DNA reads TGCAGCGTAACCGCGCTGGGCGATGAGCAGTACTTC. Encoded protein: CSVTALGDEQYF.

The J gene is TRBJ1-2, the V gene TRBV7-3; D might be TRBD1 (5 bases). The CDR3 has 13 residues. CDR1 and CDR2 (germline): SGHTA, FQGTGA. V was shortened by 6 bases and J by 4 bases, with 12 bases between the two germline ends. The CDR3 sequence: CASRMTDGYGYTF. In DNA, the CDR3 is TGTGCCAGCAGAATGACAGATGGCTATGGCTACACCTTC.

This clonotype appeared a single time. A read error may account for a junction end that differs from germline. The chain has TRBV5-4 and TRBJ2-4; 12 bases are shared with TRBD2. This CDR3 comprises 14 residues. The V gene's germline CDR1 is SGHNT and CDR2 YYREEE (reference sequence). The CDR3 region is CANSLASGRDEQYF. The CDR3 coding sequence is TGTGCCAACAGCTTGGCTAGCGGGAGGGATGAGCAGTACTTC.

Note on this clonotype: This may come from a read error, since a much larger clone is one base off. This chain links TRBV20-1 with TRBJ2-7; weak D call: TRBD1 (5 bases). The germline V and J ends were trimmed by 6 bases and 2 bases, with 11 bases remaining between them. Germline CDR1 reads DFQATT; CDR2 reads SNEGSKA (reference sequence). The CDR3 runs 12 residues. CDR3 amino acids: CSAMDNPYEQYF. In nucleotides, the CDR3 is TGCAGTGCGATGGACAACCCCTACGAGCAGTACTTC.

This chain joins TRBV28 and TRBJ1-2; 9 nucleotides line up with TRBD1. V lost 1 base, J lost 8 bases, and 5 bases stayed unmatched. This CDR3 is 14 amino acids long. Germline V gene data show CDR1 as MDHEN and CDR2 as SYDVKM. Written as DNA, the CDR3 is TGTGCCAGCAGTTTATTACAGGGGGCGGGGGGCTACACCTTC. Amino acids: CASSLLQGAGGYTF.

This clonotype was seen many times. The V and J genes are TRBV6-2 or TRBV6-3 and TRBJ2-5; D is unclear. Germline V lookup: CDR1 MNHEY, CDR2 SVGEGT. The V and J ends lost 8 bases and 3 bases respectively, with 10 bases between them. This CDR3 has 12 residues. CDR3 region: CASSPLEETQYF. The CDR3 nucleotides read TGTGCCAGCTCACCATTAGAAGAGACCCAGTACTTC.

The chain is built from TRBV10-3 and TRBJ1-2; tentative D call: TRBD1 (6 bases). The germline gives CDR1 ENHRY, CDR2 SYGVKD. CDR3 size: 14 residues. Trimming took off 6 bases at V and 4 bases at J, with 15 bases between the two ends. CDR3 nucleotide sequence: TGTGCCATCAGGGTGGACAGCACATCCTATGGCTACACCTTC. Its protein product is CAIRVDSTSYGYTF.

The chain recombines TRBV10-3 with TRBJ1-4; D might be TRBD1 (5 bases). This CDR3 is built from 12 residues. V was shortened by 4 bases and J by 8 bases, with 8 bases between the two germline ends. Germline CDR1 is ENHRY and CDR2 is SYGVKD. CDR3 loop: CAISGDSEKLFF. CDR3 DNA sequence: TGTGCCATCAGTGGCGACAGCGAAAAACTGTTTTTT.

This clonotype was detected a few times. V gene TRBV7-2 combines with J gene TRBJ2-3; maybe TRBD1 (5 bases). Trimming left V 5 bases short and J 0 bases short, with 12 bases between. Germline V lookup: CDR1 SGHTA, CDR2 FQGNSA. This CDR3 spans 15 amino acids. As DNA, the CDR3 is TGTGCCAGCAGCCTCCGCAGGGATAGCACAGATACGCAGTATTTT. Encoded protein: CASSLRRDSTDTQYF.

This clonotype occurred a few times. The chain uses TRBV28 and TRBJ2-7; TRBD2 aligns across 7 bases. Germline CDR1 is MDHEN and CDR2 is SYDVKM. The CDR3 extends over 14 amino acids. V gave up 5 bases and J gave up 3 bases; unmatched junction bases: 7. The CDR3 sequence is CASSLTSLLYEQYF. The CDR3 nucleotides read TGTGCCAGCAGTCTGACTAGCTTACTCTACGAGCAGTACTTC.

This clonotype was detected only a few times. The gene calls are TRBV20-1 and TRBJ2-6; 8 nucleotides match TRBD1. CDR1 DFQATT and CDR2 SNEGSKA come from the germline V gene (reference sequence). This CDR3 contains 17 residues. V lost 6 bases, J lost 0 bases, and 10 bases stayed unmatched. In DNA form, the CDR3 reads TGCAGTGCACTCCGGAGGACAGGGATCTCTGGGGCCAACGTCCTGACTTTC. This translates into CSALRRTGISGANVLTF.

The CDR3 bases are TGTGCCAGCAGCGCATGGGACAGGCCCAATTCACCCCTCCACTTT. This translates into CASSAWDRPNSPLHF. The chain recombines TRBV3-1 with TRBJ1-6; 8 positions match TRBD1. The germline gives CDR1 LGHDT, CDR2 YNNKEL (reference sequence). V was pared by 5 bases and J by 7 bases, with 7 bases of the junction left unmatched. The CDR3 consists of 15 residues.